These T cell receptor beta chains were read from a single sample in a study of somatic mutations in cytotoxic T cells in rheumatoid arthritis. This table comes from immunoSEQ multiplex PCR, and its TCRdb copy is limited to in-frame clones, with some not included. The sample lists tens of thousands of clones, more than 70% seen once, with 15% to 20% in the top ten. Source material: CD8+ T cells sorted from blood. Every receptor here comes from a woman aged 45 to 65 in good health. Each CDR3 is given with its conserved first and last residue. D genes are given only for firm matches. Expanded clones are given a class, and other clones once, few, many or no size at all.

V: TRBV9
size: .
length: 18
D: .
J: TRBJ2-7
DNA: TGTGCCAGAGGAAATCCGCCCCGGGGGGACACCGATTTCTACGAGCAGTACTTC
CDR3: CARGNPPRGDTDFYEQYF

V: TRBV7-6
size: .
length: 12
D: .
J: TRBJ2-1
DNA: TGTGCCAGCAGCCTCAATATTAATGAGCAGTTCTTC
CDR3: CASSLNINEQFF

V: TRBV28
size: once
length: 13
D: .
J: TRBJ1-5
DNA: TGTGCCAGCAGGGAACTCAGTAATCAGCCCCAGCATTTT
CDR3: CASRELSNQPQHF

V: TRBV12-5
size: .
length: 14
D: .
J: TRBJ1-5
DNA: TGTGCTAGTGGTTTAGGGGGGGTAGGTCAGCCCCAGCATTTT
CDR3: CASGLGGVGQPQHF

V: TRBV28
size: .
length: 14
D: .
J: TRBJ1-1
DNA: TGTGCCAGCAGTTTAGACAGTAGTGGCACTGAAGCTTTCTTT
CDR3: CASSLDSSGTEAFF

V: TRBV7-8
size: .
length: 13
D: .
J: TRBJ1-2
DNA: TGTGCCAGCAGCAGTATGCGTAACTATGGCTACACCTTC
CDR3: CASSSMRNYGYTF

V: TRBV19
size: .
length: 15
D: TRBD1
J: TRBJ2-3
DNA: TGTGCCAGTAGCGGGGACAGGAGGAGCACAGATACGCAGTATTTT
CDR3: CASSGDRRSTDTQYF

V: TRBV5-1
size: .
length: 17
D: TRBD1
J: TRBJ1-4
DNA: TGCGCCAGCAGCTTGGCCGATGGGGACAGGGCTAATGAAAAACTGTTTTTT
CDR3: CASSLADGDRANEKLFF

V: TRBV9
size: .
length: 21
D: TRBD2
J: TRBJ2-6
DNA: TGTGCCAGCAGCTTCCCCGCCGGGACTAGCGGGGGGCCCCCTGGGGCCAACGTCCTGACTTTC
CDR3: CASSFPAGTSGGPPGANVLTF

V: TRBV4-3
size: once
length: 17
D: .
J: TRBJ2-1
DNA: TGCGCCAGCAGCCAAGAAATGTGGCACAACTCCTACAATGAGCAGTTCTTC
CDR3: CASSQEMWHNSYNEQFF

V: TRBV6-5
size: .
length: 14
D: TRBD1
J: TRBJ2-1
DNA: TGTGCCAGCAGTTACTCGACAGGGGGCGTTGAGCAGTTCTTC
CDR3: CASSYSTGGVEQFF

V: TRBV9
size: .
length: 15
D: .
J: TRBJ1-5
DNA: TGTGCCAGCAGCGTGTCGGGAACTTCTAATCAGCCCCAGCATTTT
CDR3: CASSVSGTSNQPQHF

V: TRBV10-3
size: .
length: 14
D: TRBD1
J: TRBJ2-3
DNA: TGTGCCATCAGGACAGGGGGCGCCACAGATACGCAGTATTTT
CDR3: CAIRTGGATDTQYF

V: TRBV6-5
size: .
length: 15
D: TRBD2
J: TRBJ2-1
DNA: TGTGCCAGCAGTTACTCTAGCGGGGGGGTCGATGAGCAGTTCTTC
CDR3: CASSYSSGGVDEQFF

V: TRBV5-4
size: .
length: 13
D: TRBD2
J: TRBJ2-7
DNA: TGTGCCAGCAGCAGCGGGGGGACCTACGAGCAGTACTTC
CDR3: CASSSGGTYEQYF

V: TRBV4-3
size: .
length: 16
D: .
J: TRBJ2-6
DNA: TGCGCCAGCAGCCAAGATAGCAGCTCTGGGGCCAACGTCCTGACTTTC
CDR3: CASSQDSSSGANVLTF

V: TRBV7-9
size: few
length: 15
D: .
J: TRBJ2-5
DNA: TGTGCCAGCAGCCCAGGCCCCCGGACAGAAGAGACCCAGTACTTC
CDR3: CASSPGPRTEETQYF

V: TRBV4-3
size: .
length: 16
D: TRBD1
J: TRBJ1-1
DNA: TGCGCCAGCAGCCAAGGGACAGGGCTAATGAACACTGAAGCTTTCTTT
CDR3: CASSQGTGLMNTEAFF

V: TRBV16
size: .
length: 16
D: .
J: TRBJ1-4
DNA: TGTGCCAGCAGCCAATTCGGGCCTTATGGGGGAGAAAAACTGTTTTTT
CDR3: CASSQFGPYGGEKLFF

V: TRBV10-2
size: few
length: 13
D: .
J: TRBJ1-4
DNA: TGCGCCAGCAGGACGGGGGCGGATGAAAAACTGTTTTTT
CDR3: CASRTGADEKLFF

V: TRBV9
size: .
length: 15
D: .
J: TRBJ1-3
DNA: TGTGCCAGCACCTCAGGACAGACCTACGGAAACACCATATATTTT
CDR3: CASTSGQTYGNTIYF

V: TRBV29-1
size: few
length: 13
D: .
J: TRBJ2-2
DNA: TGCAGCGTTGGCACAGGGGAGGCCGGGGAGCTGTTTTTT
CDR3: CSVGTGEAGELFF

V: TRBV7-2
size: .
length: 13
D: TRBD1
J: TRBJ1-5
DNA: TGTGCCAGCAGCCCAGGGGGGGAACAGCCCCAGCATTTT
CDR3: CASSPGGEQPQHF

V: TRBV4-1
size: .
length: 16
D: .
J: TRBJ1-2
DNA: TGCGCCAGCAGCCCGCACAGCGATACCACTAACTATGGCTACACCTTC
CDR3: CASSPHSDTTNYGYTF

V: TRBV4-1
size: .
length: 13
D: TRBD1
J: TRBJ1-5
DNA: TGCGCCAGCAGCCAAGTGACAGGGGGGCCCCAGCATTTT
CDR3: CASSQVTGGPQHF

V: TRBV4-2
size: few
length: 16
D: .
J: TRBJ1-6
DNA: TGTGCCAGCAGCGAAAAAGGGTTCTCCTATAATTCACCCCTCCACTTT
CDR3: CASSEKGFSYNSPLHF

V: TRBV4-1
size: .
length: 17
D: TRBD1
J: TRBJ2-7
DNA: TGCGCCAGCAGCCCACTCCCCGGACAGGGATTCTCCTACGAGCAGTACTTC
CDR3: CASSPLPGQGFSYEQYF

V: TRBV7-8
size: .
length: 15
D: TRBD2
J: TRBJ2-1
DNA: TGTGCCAGCAGCGTAGGACTAGCGGTCTACAATGAGCAGTTCTTC
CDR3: CASSVGLAVYNEQFF

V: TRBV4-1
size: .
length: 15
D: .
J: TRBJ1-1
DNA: TGCGCCAGCAGCCAAGGCAGCCTCAAGAACACTGAAGCTTTCTTT
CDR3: CASSQGSLKNTEAFF

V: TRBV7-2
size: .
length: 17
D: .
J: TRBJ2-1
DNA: TGTGCCAGCAGCCCGTGGGACGCTACTCCCCCCTACAATGAGCAGTTCTTC
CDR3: CASSPWDATPPYNEQFF

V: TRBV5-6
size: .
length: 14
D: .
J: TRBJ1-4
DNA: TGTGCCAGCACCACCCTGCCAACTAATGAAAAACTGTTTTTT
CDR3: CASTTLPTNEKLFF

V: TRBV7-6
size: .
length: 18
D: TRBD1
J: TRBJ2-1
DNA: TGTGCCAGCAGCGAAACACCGCACGGGACAGGTCCAGAGGATGAGCAGTTCTTC
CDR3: CASSETPHGTGPEDEQFF

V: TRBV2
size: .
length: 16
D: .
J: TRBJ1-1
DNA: TGTGCCAGCAGTGAAGCTCCTCTGGGGGCGAACACTGAAGCTTTCTTT
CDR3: CASSEAPLGANTEAFF

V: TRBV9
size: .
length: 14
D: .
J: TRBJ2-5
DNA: TGTGCCAGCGGGGGGACAACTAGCCAAGAGACCCAGTACTTC
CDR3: CASGGTTSQETQYF

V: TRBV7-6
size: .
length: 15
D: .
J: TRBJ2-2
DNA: TGTGCCAGCAGCCCTCCAGTCGCGAACACCGGGGAGCTGTTTTTT
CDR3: CASSPPVANTGELFF

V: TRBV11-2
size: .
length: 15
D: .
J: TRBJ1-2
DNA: TGTGCCAGCAGCTCGTACAGAGCGAGTAACTATGGCTACACCTTC
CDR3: CASSSYRASNYGYTF

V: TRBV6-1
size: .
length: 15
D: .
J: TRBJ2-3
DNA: TGTGCCAGCAGTGAGGGTAGCGGACACACAGATACGCAGTATTTT
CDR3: CASSEGSGHTDTQYF

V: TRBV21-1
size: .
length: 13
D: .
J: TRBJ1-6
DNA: TGTGCCCCGGCGGGGAACTATAATTCACCCCTCCACTTT
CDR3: CAPAGNYNSPLHF

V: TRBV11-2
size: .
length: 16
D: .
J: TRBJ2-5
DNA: TGTGCCAGCAGCCATAGAGGCAGGGGGAGGGGGGAGACCCAGTACTTC
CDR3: CASSHRGRGRGETQYF

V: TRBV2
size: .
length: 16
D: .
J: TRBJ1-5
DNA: TGTGCCAGCAGAGGCGGGGGAGGGTATAGCAATCAGCCCCAGCATTTT
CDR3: CASRGGGGYSNQPQHF

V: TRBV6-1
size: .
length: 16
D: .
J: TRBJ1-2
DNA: TGTGCCAGCAGTGAACGGGAGGTCCCCCGCATCTATGGCTACACCTTC
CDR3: CASSEREVPRIYGYTF